These T cell receptor beta chains were read from a single sample in a study of lymphopenia after photon versus proton radiotherapy. Using immunoSEQ multiplex PCR, the repertoire was profiled, and TCRdb retains in-frame clones only, with some absent. The sample includes approximately 66,000 clones, about 90% of them seen just once. This sample comprised peripheral blood, obtained from a patient treated with photon-based radiotherapy. These receptors all stem from a man aged 35 to 55 with gastric cancer. Both conserved end residues are part of each CDR3. D genes are given only for firm matches. The size field is filled for only some rows; it gives once, few, many or a size class.

v_call	clone_size	j_call	d_call	cdr3_aa	cdr3_nt
TRBV27	.	TRBJ1-2	.	CASSFVSGDYGYTF	TGTGCCAGCAGTTTTGTCTCGGGGGACTATGGCTACACCTTC
TRBV7-2	once	TRBJ1-2	.	CASSFGAEGYGYTF	TGTGCCAGCAGCTTTGGAGCGGAGGGGTATGGCTACACCTTC
TRBV4-1	.	TRBJ2-7	.	CASSRDSSSYEQYF	TGCGCCAGCAGCCGGGACTCCAGCTCCTACGAGCAGTACTTC
TRBV18	.	TRBJ1-3	TRBD1	CASSPRQGWGSGNTIYF	TGTGCCAGCTCACCGAGACAGGGCTGGGGCTCTGGAAACACCATATATTTT
TRBV5-4	once	TRBJ2-1	TRBD1	CASSWGQYNEQFF	TGTGCCAGCAGCTGGGGACAGTACAATGAGCAGTTCTTC
TRBV30	.	TRBJ1-5	.	CASAGADNQPQHF	TGTGCCTCCGCTGGGGCAGACAATCAGCCCCAGCATTTT
TRBV27	few	TRBJ2-1	TRBD2	CASSFLAGGNNEQFF	TGTGCCAGCAGTTTCCTAGCGGGGGGTAACAATGAGCAGTTCTTC
TRBV5-1	.	TRBJ2-2	.	CASSFDSRTTGELFF	TGCGCCAGCAGCTTCGACAGCAGAACCACCGGGGAGCTGTTTTTT
TRBV11-2	.	TRBJ2-7	TRBD1	CASSGDRASYEQYF	TGTGCCAGCAGCGGGGACAGAGCCTCCTACGAGCAGTACTTC
TRBV11-3	.	TRBJ1-2	.	CASSLDYPRDPGVYGYTF	TGTGCCAGCAGCTTAGATTACCCCCGGGACCCGGGGGTCTATGGCTACACCTTC
TRBV5-4	.	TRBJ2-5	.	CASSYQKETQYF	TGTGCCAGCAGCTATCAAAAAGAGACCCAGTACTTC
TRBV9	.	TRBJ1-1	.	CASSPRGGADTEAFF	TGTGCCAGCAGCCCCCGCGGGGGGGCGGACACTGAAGCTTTCTTT
TRBV29-1	.	TRBJ1-4	TRBD1	CSVEGTGRDEKLFF	TGCAGCGTTGAAGGGACAGGGCGGGATGAAAAACTGTTTTTT
TRBV6-5	.	TRBJ2-1	TRBD1	CASSYSRTGRNEQFF	TGTGCCAGCAGTTACTCGCGGACAGGGAGGAATGAGCAGTTCTTC
TRBV14	.	TRBJ1-6	.	CASSLSGWNSPLHF	TGTGCCAGCAGCCTGTCGGGGTGGAATTCACCCCTCCACTTT
TRBV30	.	TRBJ1-2	.	CAWSFLRGAGYTF	TGTGCCTGGAGTTTCCTCAGGGGCGCTGGCTACACCTTC
TRBV29-1	.	TRBJ1-1	.	CSVEGQAKTEAFF	TGCAGCGTTGAAGGACAGGCGAAAACTGAAGCTTTCTTT
TRBV29-1	.	TRBJ1-5	.	CSVAGELGQPQHF	TGCAGCGTCGCAGGGGAGCTCGGTCAGCCCCAGCATTTT
TRBV6-1	.	TRBJ1-2	.	CASSRTDNYGYTF	TGTGCCAGCAGTAGGACGGATAACTATGGCTACACCTTC
TRBV9	.	TRBJ2-3	TRBD1	CASSVVPSGQGADTQYF	TGTGCCAGCAGCGTAGTTCCCTCGGGCCAGGGGGCAGATACGCAGTATTTT
TRBV2	.	TRBJ2-7	.	CASSDGGTIIPYEQYF	TGTGCCAGCAGTGATGGAGGGACAATCATTCCCTACGAGCAGTACTTC
TRBV2	.	TRBJ2-1	.	CASSERDRTNEQFF	TGTGCCAGCAGTGAACGGGACCGCACCAATGAGCAGTTCTTC
TRBV6-6	.	TRBJ2-7	TRBD1	CASSSGQSSYEQYF	TGTGCCAGCAGTTCGGGACAGAGCTCCTACGAGCAGTACTTC
TRBV2	few	TRBJ1-5	.	CASSRPNQPQHF	TGTGCCAGCAGTAGACCCAATCAGCCCCAGCATTTT
TRBV18	few	TRBJ1-3	.	CASSPGSSGNTIYF	TGTGCCAGCTCACCCGGGAGCTCTGGAAACACCATATATTTT
TRBV30	.	TRBJ1-4	.	CASEGPGTFNEKLFF	TGTGCCTCGGAGGGCCCCGGGACTTTTAATGAAAAACTGTTTTTT
TRBV7-6	.	TRBJ2-1	.	CASSLEDPYYNEQFF	TGTGCCAGCAGCTTAGAGGACCCGTACTACAATGAGCAGTTCTTC
TRBV18	.	TRBJ1-6	.	CASSPGLRNSPLHF	TGTGCCAGCTCACCGGGACTTCGGAATTCACCCCTCCACTTT
TRBV2	.	TRBJ2-1	TRBD1	CASSPDRGRYEQFF	TGTGCCAGCAGCCCCGACAGGGGGAGGTATGAGCAGTTCTTC
TRBV5-4	.	TRBJ2-3	.	CASSFGRPSSTDTQYF	TGTGCCAGCAGCTTCGGCAGACCCTCTAGCACAGATACGCAGTATTTT
TRBV6-5	few	TRBJ1-2	.	CASSYSTRARGYGYTF	TGTGCCAGCAGTTACTCGACCAGGGCCAGAGGCTATGGCTACACCTTC
TRBV5-4	.	TRBJ1-1	TRBD1	CASSTGGQGMDTEAFF	TGTGCCAGCAGCACCGGAGGACAGGGGATGGACACTGAAGCTTTCTTT
TRBV7-8	once	TRBJ2-5	.	CASTRGTGETQYF	TGTGCCAGCACCCGGGGGACGGGGGAGACCCAGTACTTC
TRBV30	.	TRBJ1-4	TRBD1	CASDVDRQNEKLFF	TGTGCCTCAGACGTGGACAGGCAAAATGAAAAACTGTTTTTT
TRBV7-3	.	TRBJ2-3	.	CASSPGVAATDTQYF	TGTGCCAGCAGCCCCGGGGTAGCGGCGACAGATACGCAGTATTTT
TRBV4-1	.	TRBJ1-2	TRBD1	CASSQGGTGGAYGYTF	TGCGCCAGCAGCCAAGGAGGGACAGGGGGGGCGTATGGCTACACCTTC
TRBV5-5	.	TRBJ2-5	TRBD2	CASSLSSSGEETQYF	TGTGCCAGCAGCTTGTCCTCTAGCGGGGAAGAGACCCAGTACTTC
TRBV30	.	TRBJ1-1	TRBD1	CACRGLSNTEAFF	TGTGCCTGCAGGGGGCTCTCGAACACTGAAGCTTTCTTT
TRBV9	.	TRBJ2-5	.	CASSSSGGWETQYF	TGTGCCAGCAGCTCCTCCGGGGGCTGGGAGACCCAGTACTTC
TRBV30	.	TRBJ2-7	TRBD1	CAWGSPWTGQSSYEQYF	TGTGCCTGGGGGTCCCCGTGGACGGGACAGAGCTCCTACGAGCAGTACTTC
TRBV2	once	TRBJ2-6	.	CASSEPGAGANVLTF	TGTGCCAGCAGTGAACCGGGAGCCGGGGCCAACGTCCTGACTTTC
TRBV29-1	.	TRBJ2-1	.	CSVQAHPQNEQFF	TGCAGCGTCCAGGCGCACCCCCAGAATGAGCAGTTCTTC
TRBV9	.	TRBJ2-3	TRBD2	CASSVTSGLTDTQYF	TGTGCCAGCAGCGTGACTAGCGGACTCACAGATACGCAGTATTTT
TRBV6-6	.	TRBJ1-5	.	CASGERDGLSNQPQHF	TGTGCCAGCGGAGAACGGGACGGCCTTAGCAATCAGCCCCAGCATTTT
TRBV4-3	.	TRBJ2-3	.	CASSQSSTGDRDTQYF	TGCGCCAGCAGCCAATCTTCTACGGGGGACCGGGATACGCAGTATTTT
TRBV5-4	few	TRBJ2-2	.	CASSAAQVGELFF	TGTGCCAGCAGCGCTGCCCAGGTCGGGGAGCTGTTTTTT